One sample yielded the 21 T cell receptor beta chains listed below, sequenced in a study of blood T cell repertoires in COVID-19. The method was immunoSEQ multiplex PCR; TCRdb's version includes in-frame clones alone and lacks a portion of them. Counted here are almost 200,000 clones, more than 80% occurring once; the ten biggest clones make up 6.5% to 9%. The specimen sequenced was PBMCs or T cells enriched from blood (not recorded which). The receptors come from a woman under 30 who had recovered from COVID-19.

The chain is built from TRBV6-5 and TRBJ1-1; D is perhaps TRBD1 (5 bases). In germline, CDR1 is MNHEY, CDR2 SVGAGI. The CDR3 runs 11 residues. Trimming cost V 7 bases and J 7 bases, with 10 bases left between them. CDR3 region: CASTEDSEAFF. The DNA of the CDR3 is TGTGCCAGCACCGAAGACAGTGAAGCTTTCTTT.

V usage is TRBV11-2 and J usage is TRBJ2-1; D gene ambiguous. The CDR3 length is 13 residues. Per germline, CDR1 SGHAT and CDR2 FQNNGV. The V and J ends lost 1 base and 7 bases respectively, with 8 bases between them. CDR3 region: CASSLGLENEQFF. The DNA of the CDR3 is TGTGCCAGCAGCTTAGGACTGGAGAATGAGCAGTTCTTC.

This sequence joins TRBV7-2 and TRBJ1-2, with 7 bases lining up with TRBD1. The CDR3 is made up of 14 amino acids. V dropped 5 bases and J dropped 4; count of bases not matched to a gene: 7. CDR1 and CDR2 (germline): SGHTA, FQGNSA. CDR3 DNA sequence: TGTGCCAGCAGCCTCAGACGGACAGGCTATGGCTACACCTTC. It yields the protein CASSLRRTGYGYTF.

CDR3 coding DNA: TGTGCCAGCAGCAAACGGGTAAGAGGTCTACTAGCCAAAAACATTCAGTACTTC. As protein: CASSKRVRGLLAKNIQYF. The V call is TRBV21-1, the J call TRBJ2-4; the table names TRBD2, a call not compared with the DNA. TRBV21-1 is a pseudogene. The CDR3 spans 18 residues.

The V and J genes are TRBV6-2 or TRBV6-3 and TRBJ1-6, with 7 bases that match TRBD1. This CDR3 has 17 residues. CDR1 and CDR2 (germline): MNHEY, SVGEGT. V lost 2 bases, J lost 8 bases, and 12 bases stayed unmatched. The chain's CDR3 is CASSYGPGTEGYSPLHF. CDR3 sequence (DNA): TGTGCCAGCAGTTACGGACCCGGGACAGAGGGCTATTCACCCCTCCACTTT.

The chain couples TRBV2 to TRBJ2-5, with 7 bases matching TRBD2. The CDR3 sequence is 17 residues long. V gave up 5 bases and J gave up 6 bases; unmatched junction bases: 18. Germline V lookup: CDR1 SNHLY, CDR2 FYNNEI. CDR3: CASSLIEPTSVRQTQYF. The CDR3 DNA follows: TGTGCCAGCAGTCTAATCGAACCTACTAGCGTGAGACAGACCCAGTACTTC.

This clone was observed a few times. This chain links TRBV2 with TRBJ1-5; D is unclear. Deletions cut 4 bases from V and 2 bases from J, with 15 bases between. The CDR3 has 16 amino acids. Germline V gene sequence: CDR1 SNHLY, CDR2 FYNNEI. CDR3 region: CASSGLRKMGNQPQHF. The DNA of the CDR3 is TGTGCCAGCAGTGGACTGAGGAAGATGGGCAATCAGCCCCAGCATTTT.

The CDR3 DNA sequence: TGTGCCTGGAGTCCGAAGGACAGGGGAAACAATCAGCCCCAGCATTTT. Translation: CAWSPKDRGNNQPQHF. The chain combines TRBV30 with TRBJ1-5; 9 positions agree with TRBD1. After removal of 2 bases from V and 3 bases from J, the junction contained 8 bases not matched to a gene. Germline-derived CDR1 and CDR2 are GTSNPN and SVGIG (reference sequence). This CDR3 is 16 amino acids long.

The chain employs TRBV2 and TRBJ2-3; D possibly corresponds to TRBD1 (5 bases). Germline values: CDR1 SNHLY, CDR2 FYNNEI. Trimming stripped 6 bases from V and 0 bases from J, with 10 bases between. The CDR3 covers 14 residues. CDR3 amino acids: CASRDTSSTDTQYF. The CDR3 DNA sequence: TGTGCCAGCAGGGACACCTCTAGCACAGATACGCAGTATTTT.

This sequence joins TRBV28 and TRBJ2-1, with 10 nucleotides matching TRBD1. CDR1 is MDHEN, CDR2 SYDVKM, per germline. Unmatched junction bases numbered 7, after V lost 4 bases and J lost 7 bases. This CDR3 spans 15 amino acids. This CDR3 is CASSSWTGGRNEQFF. DNA for the CDR3: TGTGCCAGCAGTTCTTGGACAGGGGGGAGGAATGAGCAGTTCTTC.

This chain links TRBV5-6 with TRBJ2-1, with a possible D match to TRBD2 (7 bases). The V gene's germline CDR1 is SGHDT and CDR2 YYEEEE. V was pared by 4 bases and J by 15 bases, with 23 bases between. This CDR3 is 14 amino acids long. DNA for the CDR3: TGTGCCAGCAGCCCCGTGGGGGCTAGCGGACGGTTGTTCTTC. Translating it yields CASSPVGASGRLFF.

The chain is built from TRBV19 and TRBJ2-7, with TRBD1 matching 10 bases. With V trimmed by 5 bases and J by 0 bases, 1 base remained unmatched. Germline V gene sequence: CDR1 LNHDA, CDR2 SQIVND (reference sequence). This CDR3 is built from 14 residues. CDR3 loop: CASSRTGGSYEQYF. The CDR3 DNA reads as TGTGCCAGTAGTCGGACAGGGGGCTCCTACGAGCAGTACTTC.

This clone was counted between two and nine times. V is TRBV4-1 and J is TRBJ2-7; TRBD1 might be the D (7 bases). Germline CDR1 is MGHRA and CDR2 is YSYEKL. CDR3 length: 22 amino acids. Between the trimmed V and J ends, which lost 0 bases and 6 bases, there was a span of 36 bases. Written as DNA, the CDR3 is TGCGCCAGCAGCCAAGATGATCCCAGGGGGATCCCCTTTAGACCCCGCGGGGTCGAGCAGTACTTC. This translates into CASSQDDPRGIPFRPRGVEQYF.

The rearrangement joins TRBV10-3 to TRBJ1-5; 10 bases are shared with TRBD1. The CDR3 has 16 amino acids. Germline values: CDR1 ENHRY, CDR2 SYGVKD. The J segment lost 1 base and the V segment lost 2 bases, leaving 2 bases of the junction unmatched. The CDR3 is CAISEDRGLSNQPQHF. DNA for the CDR3: TGTGCCATCAGTGAGGACAGGGGGCTGAGCAATCAGCCCCAGCATTTT.

The gene calls are TRBV24-1 and TRBJ1-1; 8 bases are shared with TRBD1. From germline, CDR1 is KGHDR and CDR2 SFDVKD. V lost 2 bases and J lost 8; bases outside the gene matches: 3. The CDR3 is made up of 13 amino acids. Written as DNA, the CDR3 is TGTGCCACCAGTGATTCAGGGGGCTCGGAAGCTTTCTTT. It specifies CATSDSGGSEAFF.

V is TRBV9 and J is TRBJ2-7, with D perhaps TRBD1 (6 bases). Looked up from germline, CDR1 is SGDLS and CDR2 is YYNGEE. V was pared by 3 bases and J by 6 bases, with 16 bases between. The CDR3 length is 14 residues. The CDR3 DNA follows: TGTGCCAGCAGCGCCGCCCCGGACAGCCCCGAGCAGTACTTC. Protein: CASSAAPDSPEQYF.

This chain joins TRBV10-3 and TRBJ1-1; tentatively, D is TRBD1 (5 bases). Germline V gene data show CDR1 as ENHRY and CDR2 as SYGVKD. This CDR3 contains 15 residues. V shed 0 bases and J shed 5 bases, with 13 bases lying between them. CDR3 DNA: TGTGCCATCAGTGAGTCGGAGGGGCGTATTACTGAAGCTTTCTTT. This translates into CAISESEGRITEAFF.

The CDR3 DNA reads TGTGCCAGCAGTGGGGGGGTGGGGGCGCCCACTGGAAACACCATATATTTT. Translated: CASSGGVGAPTGNTIYF. V and J are TRBV28 and TRBJ1-3; D possibly corresponds to TRBD1 (6 bases). Germline V gene lookup returns CDR1 MDHEN and CDR2 SYDVKM. This CDR3 spans 17 amino acids. With 5 bases removed from V and 2 bases from J, the gap between germline ends came to 19 bases.

This clone occurred many times. The rearrangement uses TRBV15 and TRBJ1-2; 7 bases agree with TRBD1. V shed 4 bases, J shed 6 bases, and the junction held 8 bases outside the gene matches. Germline-derived CDR1 and CDR2 are LNHNV and YYDKDF (reference sequence). This CDR3 comprises 14 residues. CDR3 sequence reads: CATSTRVTGDGYTF. In DNA, the CDR3 is TGTGCCACCAGCACCAGAGTCACAGGGGATGGCTACACCTTC.

This sequence joins TRBV29-1 and TRBJ2-5, with 7 bases lining up with TRBD2. J lost 5 bases, V lost 4 bases, and 13 bases had no gene match. Germline V lookup: CDR1 SQVTM, CDR2 ANQGSEA. The CDR3 sequence is 15 residues long. The CDR3 nucleotides are TGCAGCGTTGGGTCTAGCGGAACGTTTACTGAGACCCAGTACTTC. Residues: CSVGSSGTFTETQYF.

The CDR3: CASSVSGAVNTEAFF. Written as DNA, the CDR3 is TGTGCCAGCAGCGTTTCAGGGGCGGTCAACACTGAAGCTTTCTTT. The chain employs TRBV9 and TRBJ1-1, with D perhaps matching TRBD1 (6 bases). This CDR3 has 15 amino acids. Trimming removed 2 bases from V and 2 bases from J, with 13 bases in between. The germline V gene has CDR1 SGDLS and CDR2 YYNGEE.